This T cell receptor beta chain was captured by sequencing in a study of blood T cell repertoires in COVID-19. Overall study: Material from acute and convalescent COVID-19 was sourced from the United States, Italy and Spain.

Those enrolled, adults aged roughly 18 to 95 years, came from about two dozen US areas. Recovery among Cohort 3 donors was established by two negative PCRs, clearance, or symptom resolution. In the original workflow: Reference gene primer amplification in the assay estimated nucleated cell counts. Libraries were prepared by immunoSEQ multiplex PCR; TCRdb keeps only in-frame clonotypes and omits some of them. V, J and clone size reflect that table, while D and trimming were determined from the DNA. There are approximately 270,000 clones in the sample; 80% to 90% occur only once, and more than 4% lies in the top ten. The V gene lost 1 base and the J gene lost 7 bases, with 17 bases spanning the gap. Germline assignment: CDR1 MGHRA and CDR2 YSYEKL. There are 15 residues in the CDR3.

The sequencing sample was made of PBMCs or T cells enriched from blood (not recorded which). V and J are TRBV4-1 and TRBJ2-7, with a possible D match to TRBD2 (5 bases). This TCR was recovered from a woman aged 25-40 years who had recovered from COVID-19. The CDR3 DNA is TGCGCCAGCAGCCAAGGACTACATATCTACGAGGAGCAGTACTTC. It encodes CASSQGLHIYEEQYF.